One and the same sample provided the 9 T cell receptor beta chains below, sequenced in a study of blood T cell repertoires in COVID-19. Clones were sequenced by immunoSEQ multiplex PCR, and TCRdb holds only the in-frame ones, with some missing. Of roughly 190,000 clones in the sample, around 84% are singletons; the top ten hold under 4%. The sequencing input was PBMCs or T cells enriched from blood (not recorded which). The receptors derive from a woman between 25 and 40 years old who had recovered from COVID-19.

This clone showed up just a few times. The chain couples TRBV30 to TRBJ1-2; tentatively, D is TRBD1 (5 bases). Trimming took off 3 bases at V and 6 bases at J, with 14 bases between the two ends. Germline-derived CDR1 and CDR2 are GTSNPN and SVGIG (reference sequence). There are 13 residues in the CDR3. The CDR3 here is CAWSLGLGDGYTF. The CDR3 nucleotides read TGTGCCTGGAGCCTCGGTTTAGGGGATGGCTACACCTTC.

This chain uses TRBV3-1 (or the pseudogene TRBV3-2) with TRBJ1-6, with D hard to call. Trimming removed 0 bases from V and 9 bases from J, with 9 bases in between. Looked up from germline, CDR1 is LGHDT and CDR2 is YNNKEL (reference sequence). The CDR3 is made up of 14 amino acids. The CDR3 nucleotides are TGTGCCAGCAGCCAAGATCTCGACTCTTCACCCCTCCACTTT. Residues: CASSQDLDSSPLHF.

J is TRBJ2-3 and V is TRBV11-2; D perhaps matches TRBD2 (5 bases). CDR1 is SGHAT, CDR2 FQNNGV, per germline. CDR3 length: 17 amino acids. V dropped 5 bases and J dropped 2 bases, with 20 bases sitting between them. Written as DNA, the CDR3 is TGTGCCAGCAGCCTTTTAGGCCGAGGGCGGACCACAGATACGCAGTATTTT. Translated: CASSLLGRGRTTDTQYF. The complete variable domain, with remaining parts taken from reference TRBV11-2 and TRBJ2-3, reads EAGVAQSPRYKIIEKRQSVAFWCNPISGHATLYWYQQILGQGPKLLIQFQNNGVVDDSQLPKDRFSAERLKGVDSTLKIQPAKLEDSAVYLCASSLLGRGRTTDTQYFGPGTRLTVL.

A single count supports this clone. The chain recombines TRBV11-2 with TRBJ1-6, with D perhaps TRBD1 (6 bases). Germline lookup yields CDR1 SGHAT and CDR2 FQNNGV. Trimming left V 7 bases short and J 7 bases short, with 20 bases between. The CDR3 spans 16 residues. This CDR3 reads CASTGLDRQGNSPLHF. CDR3 DNA: TGTGCCAGCACCGGCCTCGACAGGCAGGGGAATTCACCCCTCCACTTT.

Points on this clone: A junction boundary mismatches the germline segment, possibly from a read error. V is TRBV7-7 and J is TRBJ2-5; D ambiguous. Germline V CDR1 and CDR2: SSHAT, FNYEAQ (reference sequence). This CDR3 spans 13 amino acids. The chain's CDR3 is CASSPQTLETQYF. DNA of the CDR3: TGTGCTAGCAGCCCGCAGACTTTAGAGACCCAGTACTTC. Together with reference TRBV7-7 and TRBJ2-5, the CDR3 gives the full variable domain: GAGVSQSPRYKVTKRGQDVTLRCDPISSHATLYWYQQALGQGPEFLTYFNYEAQPDKSGLPSDRFSAERPEGSISTLTIQRTEQRDSAMYRCASSPQTLETQYFGPGTRLLVL.

The chain is built from TRBV19 and TRBJ2-4; 9 bases map to TRBD2. V lost 4 bases, J lost 0 bases, and 4 bases stayed unmatched. The length of the CDR3 is 16 residues. Germline CDR1 reads LNHDA; CDR2 reads SQIVND (reference sequence). The CDR3 loop is CASSNGGGVAKNIQYF. In nucleotides, the CDR3 is TGTGCCAGTAGTAATGGCGGGGGGGTAGCCAAAAACATTCAGTACTTC.

V usage is TRBV3-1 (or the pseudogene TRBV3-2) and J usage is TRBJ2-1; TRBD2 agrees at 14 bases. V gave up 5 bases and J gave up 6 bases; unmatched junction bases: 9. Looked up from germline, CDR1 is LGHDT and CDR2 is YNNKEL (reference sequence). This CDR3 contains 17 residues. The CDR3 nucleotides read TGTGCCAGCAGCACTGGGACTAGCGGGAGAAGAGTCAATGAGCAGTTCTTC. It specifies CASSTGTSGRRVNEQFF.

The rearrangement joins TRBV5-1 to TRBJ2-1, with 11 bases identical to TRBD2. The CDR3 covers 15 residues. V was pared by 4 bases and J by 7 bases, with 7 bases of the junction left unmatched. The V gene's germline CDR1 is SGHRS and CDR2 YFSETQ. The CDR3 is CASSLTSGMSNEQFF. DNA for the CDR3: TGCGCCAGCAGCCTGACTAGCGGGATGTCTAATGAGCAGTTCTTC.

This clone has just a few counts. The chain carries TRBV6-6 and TRBJ2-7; D is unresolved. V was cut by 2 bases and J by 7 bases, with 18 bases left in between. The CDR3 sequence is 15 residues long. Germline assignment: CDR1 MNHNY and CDR2 SVGAGI (reference sequence). The CDR3 bases are TGTGCCAGCAGTTACCCCCTGACATGGATCTGGGAGCAGTACTTC. This gives the protein CASSYPLTWIWEQYF.